These T cell receptor beta chains were read from a single sample in a study of T cells in Graves' hyperthyroidism and ophthalmopathy. From the multiplex PCR reads, TCRdb called clonotypes with MiXCR, one entry per CDR3 protein. The sample comprises around 350,000 distinct CDR3 sequences, 15% to 20% of which are singletons, and about 3.7% rests with the top ten. Sequenced sample: blood. The receptors come from a woman between 18 and 29 years old with Graves' hyperthyroidism. Both conserved end residues are part of each CDR3. Fields, in order: D gene, clone size, J gene, V gene, CDR3 DNA, CDR3 protein. A D gene is named only where the DNA matches it firmly. Size is omitted from some rows. Given values are once, few, many or a class for expanded clones.

D gene: TRBD1; clone size: many; J gene: TRBJ1-1; V gene: TRBV5-1; CDR3 DNA: TGCGCCAGCCGAAGGAGGGGGCCCACCCTGAACACTGAAGCTTTCTTT; CDR3 protein: CASRRRGPTLNTEAFF
D gene: .; clone size: many; J gene: TRBJ2-7; V gene: TRBV20-1; CDR3 DNA: TGCAGTGCCCCAGAGGGAGGAACTGGGTACTACGAGCAGTACTTC; CDR3 protein: CSAPEGGTGYYEQYF
D gene: .; clone size: .; J gene: TRBJ1-1; V gene: TRBV6-2/TRBV6-3; CDR3 DNA: TGTGCCAGCAGTACGCAACAGGGTTTCACTGAAGCTTTCTTT; CDR3 protein: CASSTQQGFTEAFF
D gene: .; clone size: many; J gene: TRBJ2-2; V gene: TRBV28; CDR3 DNA: TGTGCCAGCAGTTTTAGTAGGTCAGCGCACGCCGGGGAGCTGTTTTTT; CDR3 protein: CASSFSRSAHAGELFF
D gene: TRBD2; clone size: many; J gene: TRBJ2-5; V gene: TRBV6-5; CDR3 DNA: TGTGCCAGCAGTCCATTCGGGAGGGAAGAGACCCAGTACTTC; CDR3 protein: CASSPFGREETQYF
D gene: TRBD2; clone size: .; J gene: TRBJ2-5; V gene: TRBV6-1; CDR3 DNA: TGTGCCAGCAGAGAACGTATTACGACAGGGACTAGCGGGGGGGGAGAGACCCAGTACTTC; CDR3 protein: CASRERITTGTSGGGETQYF
D gene: .; clone size: .; J gene: TRBJ1-1; V gene: TRBV6-1; CDR3 DNA: TGTGCCAGCAGTGATTGGGGAGGAACACCTGAAGCTTTCTTT; CDR3 protein: CASSDWGGTPEAFF
D gene: TRBD1; clone size: many; J gene: TRBJ2-7; V gene: TRBV5-1; CDR3 DNA: TGCGCCAGCAGCATCTCCGGGACAGGGGGTAAAAGGTCCTACGAGCAGTACTTC; CDR3 protein: CASSISGTGGKRSYEQYF
D gene: TRBD1; clone size: many; J gene: TRBJ1-2; V gene: TRBV12-3/TRBV12-4; CDR3 DNA: TGTGCCAGCAGCCGACAGGGTGAGGGCTATGGCTACACCTTC; CDR3 protein: CASSRQGEGYGYTF
D gene: .; clone size: many; J gene: TRBJ2-7; V gene: TRBV6-1; CDR3 DNA: TGTGCCAGCAGCCCTTACTTGGGAGGCGACGAGCAGTACTTC; CDR3 protein: CASSPYLGGDEQYF
D gene: .; clone size: many; J gene: TRBJ2-5; V gene: TRBV29-1; CDR3 DNA: TGCAGCGTTCCCTGGGGCGGGCGAAAAGAGATCCAGTACTTC; CDR3 protein: CSVPWGGRKEIQYF
D gene: TRBD1; clone size: .; J gene: TRBJ2-2; V gene: TRBV6-5; CDR3 DNA: TGTGCCAGCAGTTACTCGTGGACAGGAGCGAACACCGGGGAGCTGTTTTTT; CDR3 protein: CASSYSWTGANTGELFF
D gene: .; clone size: many; J gene: TRBJ1-1; V gene: TRBV20-1; CDR3 DNA: TGCAGTGCTAGAGATCCGGGAGAGCGGGCTTTCTTT; CDR3 protein: CSARDPGERAFF
D gene: .; clone size: many; J gene: TRBJ2-5; V gene: TRBV24-1; CDR3 DNA: TGTGCCACCAGTGATTTGTCAGGGATATCGGAGACCCAGTACTTC; CDR3 protein: CATSDLSGISETQYF
D gene: TRBD1; clone size: many; J gene: TRBJ1-2; V gene: TRBV6-5; CDR3 DNA: TGTGCCAGCAGTCACTCCGGGACAGACTATGGCTACACCTTC; CDR3 protein: CASSHSGTDYGYTF
D gene: TRBD2; clone size: .; J gene: TRBJ2-5; V gene: TRBV20-1; CDR3 DNA: TGCAGTGCTCCCATGATTTCGGGGGGGGCCGGTTGGGAGACCCAGTACTTC; CDR3 protein: CSAPMISGGAGWETQYF
D gene: .; clone size: many; J gene: TRBJ2-7; V gene: TRBV28; CDR3 DNA: TGTGCCACCCGAGCTCCCTACTACGAGCAGTACTTC; CDR3 protein: CATRAPYYEQYF
D gene: .; clone size: .; J gene: TRBJ2-5; V gene: TRBV28; CDR3 DNA: TGTGCCAGCAGTTTTCAGAACAGGTACCAAGAGACCCAGTACTTC; CDR3 protein: CASSFQNRYQETQYF
D gene: .; clone size: many; J gene: TRBJ2-5; V gene: TRBV6-1; CDR3 DNA: TGTGCCAGCAGTGGGACATCGCTCGAGACCCAGTACTTC; CDR3 protein: CASSGTSLETQYF
D gene: TRBD1; clone size: .; J gene: TRBJ1-1; V gene: TRBV6-2/TRBV6-3; CDR3 DNA: TGTGCCAGCAGGCCATGGTGGACAGGGGAGGTAACTGAAGCTTTCTTT; CDR3 protein: CASRPWWTGEVTEAFF
D gene: TRBD1; clone size: few; J gene: TRBJ1-2; V gene: TRBV3-1; CDR3 DNA: TGTGCCAGCAGCCTTAGCGATCCAGGGGGCATCGACTATGGCTACACCTTC; CDR3 protein: CASSLSDPGGIDYGYTF
D gene: .; clone size: few; J gene: TRBJ2-2; V gene: TRBV3-1; CDR3 DNA: TGTGCCAGCAGCCAAGATTGGACCCGGGAGCTGTTTTTT; CDR3 protein: CASSQDWTRELFF
D gene: TRBD2; clone size: .; J gene: TRBJ2-3; V gene: TRBV30; CDR3 DNA: TGTGCCTTAAGGAGCGGGGGCACAGATACGCAGTATTTT; CDR3 protein: CALRSGGTDTQYF
D gene: TRBD1; clone size: many; J gene: TRBJ2-7; V gene: TRBV28; CDR3 DNA: TGTGCCAGCAGTTCGACAGGGGGCGCGTCCTCCTACGAGCAGCACTTC; CDR3 protein: CASSSTGGASSYEQHF
D gene: TRBD1; clone size: many; J gene: TRBJ2-5; V gene: TRBV12-3/TRBV12-4; CDR3 DNA: TGTGCCAGCAGTCGGGACAGAAGTGAGACCCAGTACTTC; CDR3 protein: CASSRDRSETQYF
D gene: .; clone size: many; J gene: TRBJ1-5; V gene: TRBV12-3/TRBV12-4; CDR3 DNA: TGTGCCAGCAGTTTAGGCATCCATCAGCCCCAGCATTTT; CDR3 protein: CASSLGIHQPQHF
D gene: TRBD2; clone size: many; J gene: TRBJ2-2; V gene: TRBV6-5; CDR3 DNA: TGTGCCAGCAGTTGGGGACTCGGGGGGAAGGCCGGGGAGCTGTTTTTT; CDR3 protein: CASSWGLGGKAGELFF
D gene: TRBD2; clone size: .; J gene: TRBJ2-7; V gene: TRBV7-8; CDR3 DNA: TGTGCCAGCAGCTTGGTCGGGGGACTACTCAGGAGGGGCGAGCAGTACTTC; CDR3 protein: CASSLVGGLLRRGEQYF
D gene: .; clone size: many; J gene: TRBJ2-5; V gene: TRBV2; CDR3 DNA: TGTGCCAGCTCAATTCTGGGCTATCCGGGAGAGACCCAGTACTTC; CDR3 protein: CASSILGYPGETQYF
D gene: TRBD1; clone size: .; J gene: TRBJ2-7; V gene: TRBV5-5; CDR3 DNA: TGTGCCAGCAGCTTGAATCCCGGGACAGCCTACGAGCAGTACTTC; CDR3 protein: CASSLNPGTAYEQYF
D gene: TRBD1; clone size: many; J gene: TRBJ1-2; V gene: TRBV28; CDR3 DNA: TGTGCCAGCAGACACCGGGGATACAGGGGGACGTATGGCTACACCTTC; CDR3 protein: CASRHRGYRGTYGYTF
D gene: .; clone size: many; J gene: TRBJ2-7; V gene: TRBV5-1; CDR3 DNA: TGCGCCAGCAGCCCTCAAGGGGCGGGGCAGACCTACGAGCAGTACTTC; CDR3 protein: CASSPQGAGQTYEQYF
D gene: TRBD2; clone size: few; J gene: TRBJ2-5; V gene: TRBV4-1; CDR3 DNA: TGCGCCAGCAGCCGGGGTGCTAGCGGGGGGGCTGAGACCCAGTACTTC; CDR3 protein: CASSRGASGGAETQYF
D gene: TRBD1; clone size: few; J gene: TRBJ1-5; V gene: TRBV19; CDR3 DNA: TGTGCCAGTAGTTGGACAGGGGGTCGGGGAGCCCAGCATTTT; CDR3 protein: CASSWTGGRGAQHF
D gene: .; clone size: .; J gene: TRBJ2-5; V gene: TRBV30; CDR3 DNA: TGTGCCTGGAGTGTTATGGGCCGGGAGACCCAGTACTTC; CDR3 protein: CAWSVMGRETQYF